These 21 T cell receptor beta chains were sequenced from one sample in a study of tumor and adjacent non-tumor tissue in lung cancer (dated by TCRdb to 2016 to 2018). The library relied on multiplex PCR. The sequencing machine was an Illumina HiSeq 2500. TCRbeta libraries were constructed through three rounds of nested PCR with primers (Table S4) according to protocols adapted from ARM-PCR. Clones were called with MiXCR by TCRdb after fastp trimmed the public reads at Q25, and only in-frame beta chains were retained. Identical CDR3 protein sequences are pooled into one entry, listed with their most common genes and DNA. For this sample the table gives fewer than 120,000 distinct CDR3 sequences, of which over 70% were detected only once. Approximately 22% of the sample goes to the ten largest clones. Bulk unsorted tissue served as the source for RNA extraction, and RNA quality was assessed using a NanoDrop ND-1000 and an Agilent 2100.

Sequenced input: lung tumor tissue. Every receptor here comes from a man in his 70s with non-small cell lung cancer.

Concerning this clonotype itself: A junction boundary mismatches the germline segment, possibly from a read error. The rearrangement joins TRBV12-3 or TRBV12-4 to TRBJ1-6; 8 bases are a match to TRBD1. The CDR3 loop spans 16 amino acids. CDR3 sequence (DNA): TGTGCCAGCAGTCCCGGGACAGGTACTAACCCTTCACCACTCCACTTT. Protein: CASSPGTGTNPSPLHF.

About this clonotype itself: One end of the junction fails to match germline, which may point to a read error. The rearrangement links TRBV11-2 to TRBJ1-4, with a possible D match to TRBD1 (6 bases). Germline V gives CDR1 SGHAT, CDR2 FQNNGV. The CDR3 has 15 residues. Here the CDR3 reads CTSIRSGTSNEKLFF. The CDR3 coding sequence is TGCACCAGCATCAGAAGTGGGACAAGTAATGAAAAACTGTTTTTT.

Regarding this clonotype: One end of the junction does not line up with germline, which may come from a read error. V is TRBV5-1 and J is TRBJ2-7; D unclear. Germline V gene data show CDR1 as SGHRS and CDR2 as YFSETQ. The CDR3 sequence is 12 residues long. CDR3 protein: CASSSNSYEQYF. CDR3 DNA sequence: TGCGCCAGTAGCTCAAACTCCTACGAGCAGTACTTC.

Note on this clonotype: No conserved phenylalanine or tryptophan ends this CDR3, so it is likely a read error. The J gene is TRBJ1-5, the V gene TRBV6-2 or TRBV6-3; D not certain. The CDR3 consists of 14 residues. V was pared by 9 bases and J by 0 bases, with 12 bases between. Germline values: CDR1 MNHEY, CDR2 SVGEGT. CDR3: CASCGVNSNQPQHL. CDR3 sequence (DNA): TGTGCCAGTTGTGGGGTTAATAGCAATCAGCCCCAGCATCTT.

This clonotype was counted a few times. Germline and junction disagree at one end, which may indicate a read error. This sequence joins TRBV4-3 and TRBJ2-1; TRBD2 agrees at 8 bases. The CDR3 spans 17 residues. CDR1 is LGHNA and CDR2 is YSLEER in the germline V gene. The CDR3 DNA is TGTGCCAGCGGCCAAGATCCAGCGGGAGCTGAATATAATGAGCAGTTCTTC. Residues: CASGQDPAGAEYNEQFF.

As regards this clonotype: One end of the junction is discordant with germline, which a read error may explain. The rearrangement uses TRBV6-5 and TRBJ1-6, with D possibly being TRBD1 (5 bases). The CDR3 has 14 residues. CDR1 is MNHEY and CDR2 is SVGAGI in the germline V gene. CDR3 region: CPSNYSIGGSPLHF. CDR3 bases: TGTCCCAGCAATTACTCGATTGGGGGTTCACCCCTCCACTTT.

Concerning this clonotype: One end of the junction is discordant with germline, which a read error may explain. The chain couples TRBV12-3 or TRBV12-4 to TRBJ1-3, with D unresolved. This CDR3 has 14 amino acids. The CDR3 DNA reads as TGTGCCGGCAGTTTATTTGACTTTCGAAACACTATATATTTT. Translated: CAGSLFDFRNTIYF.

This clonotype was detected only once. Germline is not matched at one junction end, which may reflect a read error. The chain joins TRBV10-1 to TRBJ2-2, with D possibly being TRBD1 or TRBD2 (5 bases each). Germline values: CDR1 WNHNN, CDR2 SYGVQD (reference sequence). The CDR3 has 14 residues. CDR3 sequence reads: CASRAHSSTGELLF. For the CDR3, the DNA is TGTGCCAGCAGGGCCCACTCGAGCACCGGGGAGCTGTTGTTT.

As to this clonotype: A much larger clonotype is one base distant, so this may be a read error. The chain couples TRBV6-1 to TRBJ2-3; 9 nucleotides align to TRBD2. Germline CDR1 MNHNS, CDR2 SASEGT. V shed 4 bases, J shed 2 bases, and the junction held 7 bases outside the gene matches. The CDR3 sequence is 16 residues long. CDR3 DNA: TGTGCCAGCAGTGTATCTAGCGGGGCAAACACAGATACGCAGTATTTT. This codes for CASSVSSGANTDTQYF.

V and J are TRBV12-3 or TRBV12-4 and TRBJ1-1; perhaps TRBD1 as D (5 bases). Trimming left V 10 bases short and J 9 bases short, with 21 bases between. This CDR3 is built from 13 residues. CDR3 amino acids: CAISFRDAQKAFF. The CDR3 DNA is TGTGCCATTAGTTTTCGGGACGCACAGAAAGCTTTCTTT.

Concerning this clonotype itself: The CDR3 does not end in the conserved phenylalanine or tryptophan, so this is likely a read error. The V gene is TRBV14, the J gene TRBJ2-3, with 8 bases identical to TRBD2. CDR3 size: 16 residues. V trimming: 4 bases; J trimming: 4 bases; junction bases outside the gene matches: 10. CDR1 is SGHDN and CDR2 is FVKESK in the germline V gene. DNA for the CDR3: TGTGCCAGCAGCCCGACAGCGGGAGTCCTCCCAGATACGCAGTATTCT. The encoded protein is CASSPTAGVLPDTQYS.

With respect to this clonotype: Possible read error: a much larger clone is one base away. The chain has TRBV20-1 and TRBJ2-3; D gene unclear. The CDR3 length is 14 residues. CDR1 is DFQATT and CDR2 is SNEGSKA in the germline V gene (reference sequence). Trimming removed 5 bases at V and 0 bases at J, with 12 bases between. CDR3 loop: CSAYHGGSTDTQYF. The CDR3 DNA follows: TGCAGTGCTTATCACGGCGGTAGCACAGATACGCAGTATTTT.

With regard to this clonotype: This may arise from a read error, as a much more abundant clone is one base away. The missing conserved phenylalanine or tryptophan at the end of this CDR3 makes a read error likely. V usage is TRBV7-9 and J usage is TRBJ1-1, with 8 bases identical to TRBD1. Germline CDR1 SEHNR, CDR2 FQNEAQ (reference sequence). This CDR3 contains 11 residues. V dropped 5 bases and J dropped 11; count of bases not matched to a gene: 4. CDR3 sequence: CASSPGDRAFY. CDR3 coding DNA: TGTGCCAGCAGCCCCGGGGACAGGGCTTTCTAT.

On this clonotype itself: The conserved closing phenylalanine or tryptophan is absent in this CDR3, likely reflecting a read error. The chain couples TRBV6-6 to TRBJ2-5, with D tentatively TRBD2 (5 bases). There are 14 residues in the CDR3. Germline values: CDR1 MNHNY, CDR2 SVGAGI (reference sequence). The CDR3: CANSYGMPQETQYL. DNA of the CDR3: TGTGCCAACAGTTACGGGATGCCACAAGAGACCCAGTACTTA.

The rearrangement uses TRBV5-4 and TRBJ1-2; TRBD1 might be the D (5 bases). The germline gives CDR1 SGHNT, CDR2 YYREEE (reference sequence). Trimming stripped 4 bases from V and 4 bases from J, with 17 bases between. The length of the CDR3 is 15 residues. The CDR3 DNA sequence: TGTGCCAGCAGCGATAGGGACTTTGAGGCCTATGGCTACACCTTC. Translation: CASSDRDFEAYGYTF. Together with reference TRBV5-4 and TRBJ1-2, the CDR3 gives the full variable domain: ETGVTQSPTHLIKTRGQQVTLRCSSQSGHNTVSWYQQALGQGPQFIFQYYREEENGRGNFPPRFSGLQFPNYSSELNVNALELDDSALYLCASSDRDFEAYGYTFGSGTRLTVV.

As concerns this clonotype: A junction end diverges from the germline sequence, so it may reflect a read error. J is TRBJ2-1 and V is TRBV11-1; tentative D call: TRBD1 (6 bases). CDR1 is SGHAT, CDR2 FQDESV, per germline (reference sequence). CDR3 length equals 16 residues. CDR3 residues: CASSPRPVQGPHEQFF. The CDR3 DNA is TGCGCCAGCAGCCCCCGGCCGGTGCAGGGGCCACATGAGCAATTCTTC.

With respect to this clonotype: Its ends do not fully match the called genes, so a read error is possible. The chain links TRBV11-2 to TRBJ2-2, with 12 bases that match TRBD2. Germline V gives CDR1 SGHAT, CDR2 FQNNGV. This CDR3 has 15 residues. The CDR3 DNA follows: TGTGCCAGCAGTCCCCTAGCGGGGGGGACCAGGGAGCTGTTTTTC. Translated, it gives CASSPLAGGTRELFF.

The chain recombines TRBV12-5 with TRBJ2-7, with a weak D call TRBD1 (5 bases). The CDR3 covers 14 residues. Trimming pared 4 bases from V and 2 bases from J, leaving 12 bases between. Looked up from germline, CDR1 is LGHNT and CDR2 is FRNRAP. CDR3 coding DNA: TGTGCTAGTGGTTCCGACAGAGCTACCTACGAGCAGTACTTC. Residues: CASGSDRATYEQYF.

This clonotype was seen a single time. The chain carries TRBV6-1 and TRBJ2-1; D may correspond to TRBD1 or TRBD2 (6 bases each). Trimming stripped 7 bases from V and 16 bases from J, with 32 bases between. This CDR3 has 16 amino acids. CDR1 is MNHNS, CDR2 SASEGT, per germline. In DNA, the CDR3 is TGTGCCAGCACCCTAAGGGGGGACACCGGGTCCAATGAGCTATTCTTC. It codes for CASTLRGDTGSNELFF.

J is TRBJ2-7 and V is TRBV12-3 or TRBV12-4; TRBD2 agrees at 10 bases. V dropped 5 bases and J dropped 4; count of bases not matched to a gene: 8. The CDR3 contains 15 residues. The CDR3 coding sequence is TGTGCCAGCAGTCCGCCTAGCGGGAGTCTGTACGAGCAGTACTTC. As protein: CASSPPSGSLYEQYF.

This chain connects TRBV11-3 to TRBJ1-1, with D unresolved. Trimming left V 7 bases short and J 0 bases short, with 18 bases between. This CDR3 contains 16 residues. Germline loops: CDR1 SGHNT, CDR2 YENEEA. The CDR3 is CASNFQDRTLNTEAFF. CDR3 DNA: TGTGCCAGCAACTTCCAGGATAGAACGCTGAACACTGAAGCTTTCTTT.